Listed below are T cell receptor beta chains from one sample, sequenced in a study of T-cell reconstitution after alpha-beta-depleted transplantation in children. TCRdb reprocessed the PCR reads with MiXCR, giving one entry per CDR3 protein. The sample shows 90,000 to 150,000 distinct CDR3 sequences, 23% of them seen only once. The input for sequencing was PBMCs, mostly from graft donor cells, taken 180 days after TCRalphabeta/CD19-depleted stem cell transplant. These TCRs come from a male patient aged 2 to 10 who had a stem cell transplant for chronic granulomatous disease, so the T cells may come from the graft donor. CDR3s include the opening cysteine and the closing phenylalanine or tryptophan. Fields, in order: D gene, J gene, V gene, clone size, CDR3 protein, CDR3 DNA. D genes are given only for firm matches. Rows give clone size only sometimes, using once, few, many, or a class for an expanded clone.

D gene: NA; J gene: TRBJ2-2; V gene: TRBV14; clone size: many; CDR3 protein: CASSPSSGHLANTGELFF; CDR3 DNA: TGTGCCAGCAGCCCTTCCTCGGGACACCTTGCGAACACCGGGGAGCTGTTTTTT
D gene: NA; J gene: TRBJ1-6; V gene: TRBV12-3/TRBV12-4; clone size: NA; CDR3 protein: CASSLAHTHTLHF; CDR3 DNA: TGTGCCAGCAGCCTAGCCCATACACACACCCTCCACTTT
D gene: TRBD2; J gene: TRBJ2-1; V gene: TRBV5-1; clone size: NA; CDR3 protein: CASSATSDSYNEQFF; CDR3 DNA: TGCGCCAGCAGCGCGACTAGCGACTCCTACAATGAGCAGTTCTTC
D gene: NA; J gene: TRBJ2-5; V gene: TRBV20-1; clone size: NA; CDR3 protein: CSAVRGGGQETQYF; CDR3 DNA: TGCAGTGCTGTGAGAGGGGGGGGTCAAGAGACCCAGTACTTC
D gene: TRBD2; J gene: TRBJ2-2; V gene: TRBV28; clone size: many; CDR3 protein: CASSSGLAGNTGELFF; CDR3 DNA: TGTGCCAGCAGTTCGGGACTAGCGGGAAACACCGGGGAGCTGTTTTTT
D gene: NA; J gene: TRBJ2-7; V gene: TRBV20-1; clone size: NA; CDR3 protein: CSAPAGGAEQYF; CDR3 DNA: TGCAGTGCTCCGGCAGGGGGGGCAGAGCAGTACTTC
D gene: NA; J gene: TRBJ1-1; V gene: TRBV20-1; clone size: many; CDR3 protein: CSAKTPWGLRDTEAFF; CDR3 DNA: TGCAGTGCTAAGACGCCCTGGGGCCTGAGGGACACTGAAGCTTTCTTT
D gene: TRBD2; J gene: TRBJ2-1; V gene: TRBV27; clone size: many; CDR3 protein: CASSYTLLAGGPNEQFF; CDR3 DNA: TGTGCCAGCAGTTACACCCTACTAGCGGGAGGGCCAAATGAGCAGTTCTTC
D gene: TRBD2; J gene: TRBJ2-1; V gene: TRBV5-1; clone size: few; CDR3 protein: CASSIAGSNNEQFF; CDR3 DNA: TGCGCCAGCAGTATAGCGGGGAGCAACAATGAGCAGTTCTTC
D gene: NA; J gene: TRBJ2-3; V gene: TRBV7-9; clone size: NA; CDR3 protein: CASSLDTMQYF; CDR3 DNA: TGTGCCAGCAGCCTGGATACCATGCAGTATTTT
D gene: NA; J gene: TRBJ2-1; V gene: TRBV3-1; clone size: many; CDR3 protein: CASSQVDHAFLGEQFF; CDR3 DNA: TGTGCCAGCAGCCAAGTAGACCATGCTTTCTTAGGTGAGCAGTTCTTC